This T cell receptor beta chain was profiled in a study of blood T cell repertoires in COVID-19. Study as a whole: Acute-phase and convalescent COVID-19 samples originated in the United States, Italy and Spain. The analysed material was cDNA or gDNA that came from T cells, B-cell-depleted T cells, or PBMCs.

The V and J ends lost 6 bases and 3 bases respectively, with 14 bases between them. The CDR3 consists of 14 residues. The germline CDR1 and CDR2 sequences are LGHDT and YNNKEL (reference sequence). Original handling: Reference gene primers were amplified, and this amplification served to estimate nucleated cell counts. Here immunoSEQ multiplex PCR was the method, and the copy in TCRdb shows in-frame clones only, minus some. That table supplies the V and J calls and clone size; D and trimming were determined from the DNA. Of about 99,000 clones in the sample, 75% to 90% were seen once. The sequenced sample was peripheral blood. The receptor's source is a man in his 60s with acute or convalescent COVID-19. The chain recombines TRBV3-1 (or the pseudogene TRBV3-2) with TRBJ1-2, with TRBD1 as a possible D gene (6 bases). CDR3 sequence: CASSPQGSDYGYTF. DNA for the CDR3: TGTGCCAGCAGTCCACAGGGAAGCGACTATGGCTACACCTTC.